The clone carrying this TCR beta chain was seen more than once but under ten times. Its specificity is unknown. CDR3 size: 15 residues. The V end was cut by 3 bases, the J end by 6 bases, with 15 bases between. The data derive from a study of response to subunit inactivated influenza vaccine. Study results and limitations: That few new T cells are recruited by each seasonal influenza vaccination was the authors' suggestion.

MiXCR, run by TCRdb on the RT-PCR reads, gives a single entry per CDR3 protein. Among hundreds of thousands of distinct CDR3 sequences listed, less than 10% were seen once. The TCR originated in a man aged 45 to 75 who received an inactivated influenza vaccine. The rearrangement uses TRBV12-3 or TRBV12-4 and TRBJ2-1; possible D gene TRBD1, 6 bases. Sequencing was performed on PBMCs from blood, taken 23 months after vaccination. The CDR3 region has the DNA TGTGCCAGCAGTTTCGGACAGCCCCTGGGCAATGAGCAGTTCTTC. Its protein product is CASSFGQPLGNEQFF.